Below, one TCR beta chain is given with its context. As yet, its antigen is unknown. These data come from a study of cytomegalovirus exposure and HLA in healthy donors. Study context: Counted in an early data release were roughly 87 million unique TCRs from HLA-typed donors. Whole-study results and caveats: The study reported that TCR beta sequences accurately predicted HLA-A and HLA-B alleles in most subjects.

The CDR3 extends over 15 amino acids. V gave up 0 bases and J gave up 7 bases, with 11 bases separating them. CDR1 SGDLS and CDR2 YYNGEE come from the germline V gene. The PCR ran on 60 Vbeta and 13 Jbeta primers. Method: immunoSEQ multiplex PCR; TCRdb's copy keeps in-frame clones and lacks some. The table lists some 170,000 clones, roughly 71% of them singletons. The specimen was PBMCs. This chain connects TRBV9 to TRBJ1-6; D unclear. This clonotype was obtained from a woman in her forties or fifties in good health and CMV-seropositive. CDR3 DNA sequence: TGTGCCAGCAGCGTAGGAACAGTCGGAAATTCACCCCTCCACTTT. As protein: CASSVGTVGNSPLHF.